Listed below are T cell receptor beta chains from one sample, sequenced in a study of blood T cell repertoires in COVID-19. Some clones are missing from TCRdb's copy, which holds only in-frame ones; the method was immunoSEQ multiplex PCR. This sample has approximately 290,000 clones, with 90% found just once. Sequenced input: PBMCs or T cells enriched from blood (not recorded which). All receptors derive from a woman in her 30s who had recovered from COVID-19. Each CDR3 is given with its conserved first and last residue. The D gene is left open where the match is weak. Where a row states a size, it is once, few, many or the class of an expanded clone; other rows omit it.

cdr3_aa,cdr3_nt,d_call,j_call,cdr3_length,v_call,clone_size
CASSTGLVPNTGELFF,TGCGCCAGCAGCACAGGACTAGTCCCGAACACCGGGGAGCTGTTTTTT,TRBD2,TRBJ2-2,16,TRBV5-1,.
CASSQAGPYGYTF,TGTGCCAGCAGCCAAGCAGGGCCCTATGGCTACACCTTC,.,TRBJ1-2,13,TRBV14,.
CASSSGQGISGNTIYF,TGTGCCAGCAGTTCAGGACAGGGGATCTCTGGAAACACCATATATTTT,TRBD1,TRBJ1-3,16,TRBV28,.
CASSWDSDSPLHF,TGTGCCAGCAGTTGGGACAGCGATTCACCCCTCCACTTT,TRBD1,TRBJ1-6,13,TRBV7-3,.
CASSQRTAGTGELFF,TGTGCCAGCAGCCAAAGAACAGCCGGCACCGGGGAGCTGTTTTTT,.,TRBJ2-2,15,TRBV14,.
CASSTRSGLNSPLHF,TGTGCCAGCAGCACTCGGTCGGGTTTGAATTCACCCCTCCACTTT,.,TRBJ1-6,15,TRBV7-9,.
CATSDLEGQTNSNQPQHF,TGTGCCACCAGTGATTTGGAGGGACAGACTAATAGCAATCAGCCCCAGCATTTT,TRBD1,TRBJ1-5,18,TRBV24-1,.
CASSRQGSQAFF,TGTGCCAGCAGTCGACAGGGTTCGCAAGCTTTCTTT,TRBD1,TRBJ1-1,12,TRBV12-3/TRBV12-4,few
CATLRSTGNTGELFF,TGTGCCACCCTTCGATCAACAGGGAACACCGGGGAGCTGTTTTTT,.,TRBJ2-2,15,TRBV6-5,.
CASSHDSMNTEAFF,TGTGCCAGCAGCCACGACAGCATGAACACTGAAGCTTTCTTT,.,TRBJ1-1,14,TRBV9,.
CASSLRVGGTSGRNEQFF,TGTGCCAGCAGCTTAAGGGTTGGCGGGACTAGCGGGAGGAATGAGCAGTTCTTC,TRBD2,TRBJ2-1,18,TRBV7-8,.
CATSRDLLGALAQDYGYTF,TGTGCCACCAGCAGAGATCTTTTGGGTGCATTGGCGCAGGACTATGGCTACACCTTC,.,TRBJ1-2,19,TRBV15,.
CASSLQGESPLHF,TGTGCCAGCTCTCTACAGGGAGAGTCACCCCTCCACTTT,.,TRBJ1-6,13,TRBV18,once
CASSLVIAGITGELFF,TGTGCCAGCAGCTTGGTAATAGCGGGGATCACCGGGGAGCTGTTTTTT,TRBD2,TRBJ2-2,16,TRBV5-6,few
CASSFGPGWDTQYF,TGTGCCAGCAGCTTCGGACCAGGGTGGGATACGCAGTATTTT,.,TRBJ2-3,14,TRBV7-2,.
CASSLGTGESNEKLFF,TGCGCCAGCAGCCTCGGGACAGGGGAGAGTAATGAAAAACTGTTTTTT,TRBD1,TRBJ1-4,16,TRBV5-1,few
CASSFMTEDYEQYF,TGTGCCAGCAGCTTCATGACAGAGGACTACGAGCAGTACTTC,.,TRBJ2-7,14,TRBV7-9,few
CASSHDPGDRETQYF,TGCGCCAGCAGCCACGATCCCGGGGATCGGGAGACCCAGTACTTC,.,TRBJ2-5,15,TRBV4-3,.
CASSDRVLNQPQHF,TGTGCCAGCAGTGATAGAGTACTCAATCAGCCCCAGCATTTT,.,TRBJ1-5,14,TRBV2,.
CASSFRLAGGSRNTGELFF,TGTGCCAGCAGCTTCAGACTAGCGGGAGGCTCCCGGAACACCGGGGAGCTGTTTTTT,TRBD2,TRBJ2-2,19,TRBV7-2,once
CASSSPGQGSNEQFF,TGTGCCAGCAGTTCGCCGGGACAGGGATCCAATGAGCAGTTCTTC,TRBD1,TRBJ2-1,15,TRBV28,.